One sample yielded the 8 T cell receptor beta chains listed below, sequenced in a study of shared clonotypes between healthy human individuals. The table came from immunoSEQ multiplex PCR; TCRdb's copy has only in-frame clones and leaves some out. The profile shows about 1,800,000 clones, approximately 94% of them singletons. It was CD45RO-negative cells, positively selected for CCR7, that made up naive CD8 cells, with terminally differentiated effector memory CD45RA+ cells excluded. Source material: naive CD8+ T cells sorted from blood. The source of these receptors is a man between 18 and 29 years old in good health.

The rearrangement joins TRBV6-4 to TRBJ1-1; D is ambiguous. This CDR3 region has 13 residues. CDR1 is MRHNA, CDR2 SNTAGT, per germline. The V end was cut by 3 bases, the J end by 4 bases, with 9 bases between. This CDR3 reads CASSDSIGTEAFF. The CDR3 DNA sequence: TGTGCCAGCAGTGATTCTATCGGCACTGAAGCTTTCTTT.

The V call is TRBV27, the J call TRBJ2-1, with 12 bases aligning to TRBD1. V shed 5 bases and J 9 bases; nucleotides not matched to a gene: 11. The germline CDR1 and CDR2 sequences are MNHEY and SMNVEV (reference sequence). There are 16 residues in the CDR3. The CDR3 region has the DNA TGTGCCAGCAGTCAGCTCCGGGACAGGGGGCCAGGTGAGCAGTTCTTC. This sequence encodes CASSQLRDRGPGEQFF.

Concerning this clone: This specimen includes other DNA sequences encoding the same CDR3. The genes are TRBV9 and TRBJ2-5; D is unclear. The CDR3 spans 13 residues. Germline V gene lookup returns CDR1 SGDLS and CDR2 YYNGEE. The ends were cut back, 0 bases at V and 5 bases at J, with 8 bases in the middle. The CDR3 region has the DNA TGTGCCAGCAGCGTAGGCTTGGGCGAGACCCAGTACTTC. It specifies CASSVGLGETQYF.

V is TRBV7-9 and J is TRBJ2-7; TRBD2 aligns across 8 bases. The CDR3 runs 15 residues. CDR1 SEHNR and CDR2 FQNEAQ come from the germline V gene (reference sequence). V shed 5 bases, J shed 4 bases, and the junction held 10 bases outside the gene matches. The CDR3 nucleotides read TGTGCCAGCAGCCCCCCCGGGAGGGGAATATACGAGCAGTACTTC. Amino acids: CASSPPGRGIYEQYF.

The genes are TRBV18 and TRBJ2-3, with unresolved D. The CDR3 extends over 15 amino acids. Germline-derived CDR1 and CDR2 are KGHSH and LQKENI. V lost 2 bases and J lost 2, with 11 bases in between. CDR3 sequence (DNA): TGTGCCAGCTCACCAACTGCGGACCCCACAGATACGCAGTATTTT. Protein sequence: CASSPTADPTDTQYF.

In regard to this clone: The identical CDR3 is also encoded by other nucleotide sequences in the sample. This chain uses TRBV5-6 with TRBJ2-7; 8 bases map to TRBD1. CDR1 and CDR2 (germline): SGHDT, YYEEEE. The length of the CDR3 is 14 residues. The ends lost 3 bases at V and 2 bases at J; junction bases unmatched: 4. The CDR3 loop is CASSSGDRTYEQYF. In DNA form, the CDR3 reads TGTGCCAGCAGCTCTGGGGACAGGACCTACGAGCAGTACTTC.

V is TRBV19 and J is TRBJ2-7; D remains unclear. The V end lost 6 bases, the J end lost 9 bases, and 18 bases lay between the germline ends. Germline CDR1 is LNHDA and CDR2 is SQIVND (reference sequence). The length of the CDR3 is 13 residues. CDR3 protein: CASSLPDFSRQYF. The CDR3 coding sequence is TGTGCCAGTAGCCTCCCCGACTTCAGCCGGCAGTACTTC.

The chain employs TRBV15 and TRBJ2-7, with D hard to call. With 0 bases removed from V and 6 bases from J, the gap between germline ends came to 15 bases. Germline values: CDR1 LNHNV, CDR2 YYDKDF (reference sequence). The length of the CDR3 is 15 residues. CDR3 sequence reads: CATSRDRSPLSEQYF. DNA for the CDR3: TGTGCCACCAGCAGAGATCGGTCCCCCCTTAGCGAGCAGTACTTC.